The 16 T cell receptor beta chains below all came from one sample that was sequenced in a study of T cell responses to AZD1222 COVID-19 vaccine. The method was immunoSEQ multiplex PCR; TCRdb's version includes in-frame clones alone and lacks a portion of them. The top ten clones hold under 3% of a sample with approximately 74,000 clones, roughly 89% of them seen once. Specimen: peripheral blood, collected on day 0 of AZD1222 vaccination. The receptor set was obtained from an adult in good health.

CDR3 loop: CASRVTEAFF. The CDR3 bases are TGTGCCAGCAGGGTCACTGAAGCTTTCTTT. The rearrangement joins TRBV2 to TRBJ1-1; D remains unclear. CDR3 length: 10 amino acids. Germline V gives CDR1 SNHLY, CDR2 FYNNEI. V lost 6 bases and J lost 4, with 3 bases in between.

This clone was seen just once. The V and J genes are TRBV7-2 and TRBJ1-3, with D possibly matching TRBD1 (6 bases). The CDR3 totals 16 residues. V was cut by 3 bases and J by 0 bases, with 12 bases left in between. Germline loops: CDR1 SGHTA, CDR2 FQGNSA. The CDR3 DNA reads as TGTGCCAGCAGCTTCGGACAGCTAGACTCTGGAAACACCATATATTTT. Translation: CASSFGQLDSGNTIYF.

This chain links TRBV2 with TRBJ2-7, with TRBD1 as a possible D gene (6 bases). The V end was cut by 8 bases, the J end by 4 bases, with 24 bases between. Per the germline V gene, CDR1 is SNHLY and CDR2 is FYNNEI. The CDR3 spans 16 residues. CDR3 region: CASGAHRAGSMYEQYF. The CDR3 coding sequence is TGTGCCAGCGGGGCGCACAGGGCTGGCTCTATGTACGAGCAGTACTTC.

The V gene is TRBV10-1, the J gene TRBJ2-1; 10 bases map to TRBD2. CDR1 and CDR2 from the germline V gene are WNHNN and SYGVQD (reference sequence). With V trimmed by 4 bases and J by 1 base, 4 bases remained unmatched. CDR3 length equals 16 residues. The CDR3 bases are TGCGCCAGCAGTGTAGCGGGGGGCCAATCCTACAATGAGCAGTTCTTC. It specifies CASSVAGGQSYNEQFF.

This chain uses TRBV7-9 with TRBJ2-3; 7 nucleotides align to TRBD1. V was clipped by 2 bases and J by 2 bases; unmatched bases: 4. Germline V gene lookup returns CDR1 SEHNR and CDR2 FQNEAQ (reference sequence). The CDR3 is 15 amino acids. CDR3 bases: TGTGCCAGCAGCTTAACGGGACAGTCCACAGATACGCAGTATTTT. Residues: CASSLTGQSTDTQYF.

The chain recombines TRBV7-2 with TRBJ1-2, with D possibly TRBD1 on 5 matching bases. The CDR3 runs 13 residues. Germline CDR1 reads SGHTA; CDR2 reads FQGNSA. Trimming pared 6 bases from V and 4 bases from J, leaving 12 bases between. CDR3 in DNA: TGTGCCAGCAGTTCCAGGGCTACCTATGGCTACACCTTC. It encodes CASSSRATYGYTF. Full variable domain (rest looked up from reference TRBV7-2 and TRBJ1-2): GAGVSQSPSNKVTEKGKDVELRCDPISGHTALYWYRQSLGQGLEFLIYFQGNSAPDKSGLPSDRFSAERTGGSVSTLTIQRTQQEDSAVYLCASSSRATYGYTFGSGTRLTVV.

V gene TRBV5-4 combines with J gene TRBJ1-1, with D perhaps matching TRBD1 (6 bases). Trimming stripped 4 bases from V and 0 bases from J, with 16 bases between. This CDR3 is 16 amino acids long. Looked up from germline, CDR1 is SGHNT and CDR2 is YYREEE (reference sequence). The DNA of the CDR3 is TGTGCCAGCAGCCCCTTTAGGGGGGCTATGAACACTGAAGCTTTCTTT. Translation: CASSPFRGAMNTEAFF.

The genes are TRBV28 and TRBJ2-1, with 7 bases fitting TRBD1. Germline V gene lookup returns CDR1 MDHEN and CDR2 SYDVKM. The V and J ends lost 5 bases and 0 bases, in that order; junction bases with no gene match: 7. This CDR3 contains 16 residues. CDR3 DNA sequence: TGTGCCAGCAGTCCCCCAGGGGGACGCTCCTACAATGAGCAGTTCTTC. Translating gives CASSPPGGRSYNEQFF.

V usage is TRBV28 and J usage is TRBJ2-1, with 12 bases that match TRBD2. V was pared by 5 bases and J by 8 bases, with 7 bases of the junction left unmatched. Germline V gives CDR1 MDHEN, CDR2 SYDVKM. The CDR3 covers 15 residues. The CDR3 DNA reads as TGTGCCAGCAGTACCGGGACTAGCGGGCCCCATGAGCAGTTCTTC. As protein: CASSTGTSGPHEQFF.

CDR3 bases: TGCGCCAGCAGCCCAACCGCCGGATCGAGCTCTGGAAACACCATATATTTT. Its translation is CASSPTAGSSSGNTIYF. The chain recombines TRBV5-1 with TRBJ1-3; D not resolved. The ends were cut back, 4 bases at V and 0 bases at J, with 17 bases in the middle. This CDR3 is 17 amino acids long. Germline CDR1 and CDR2: SGHRS and YFSETQ.

The chain has TRBV30 and TRBJ2-3, with 10 bases fitting TRBD2. The V and J ends lost 5 bases and 0 bases, in that order; junction bases with no gene match: 8. Germline V gene lookup returns CDR1 GTSNPN and CDR2 SVGIG (reference sequence). This CDR3 has 16 residues. The CDR3: CAWQRGTSVSTDTQYF. CDR3 sequence (DNA): TGTGCCTGGCAAAGGGGGACTAGCGTTAGCACAGATACGCAGTATTTT.

The V gene is TRBV7-6, the J gene TRBJ1-1; D is unresolved. The germline V gene encodes CDR1 SGHVS and CDR2 FNYEAQ. This CDR3 has 15 amino acids. The V gene lost 4 bases and the J gene lost 1 base, with 13 bases spanning the gap. CDR3 in amino acids: CASSSLRGENTEAFF. The DNA of the CDR3 is TGTGCCAGCAGCTCCCTCCGCGGGGAGAACACTGAAGCTTTCTTT. The full variable domain, completed using reference TRBV7-6 and TRBJ1-1, is GAGVSQSPRYKVTKRGQDVALRCDPISGHVSLYWYRQALGQGPEFLTYFNYEAQQDKSGLPNDRFSAERPEGSISTLTIQRTEQRDSAMYRCASSSLRGENTEAFFGQGTRLTVV.

The chain uses TRBV2 and TRBJ2-5; 13 bases are a match to TRBD2. The V gene's germline CDR1 is SNHLY and CDR2 FYNNEI. Losses at the gene ends were 4 bases for V and 1 base for J; bases not matched to a gene: 3. The CDR3 spans 16 residues. CDR3 amino acids: CASSGTSGGLQETQYF. The CDR3 DNA reads TGTGCCAGCAGTGGGACTAGCGGGGGTCTCCAAGAGACCCAGTACTTC.

This chain connects TRBV7-9 to TRBJ2-3; no firm D call. The CDR3 loop spans 14 amino acids. CDR1 is SEHNR, CDR2 FQNEAQ, per germline (reference sequence). Trimming pared 0 bases from V and 0 bases from J, leaving 4 bases between. DNA for the CDR3: TGTGCCAGCAGCTTAGCGCAGAGCACAGATACGCAGTATTTT. Translated, it gives CASSLAQSTDTQYF.

The gene calls are TRBV6-5 and TRBJ1-2; 8 nucleotides line up with TRBD1. The V segment lost 6 bases and the J segment 3 bases; nucleotides outside the gene matches: 9. Germline CDR1 MNHEY, CDR2 SVGAGI. The CDR3 has 15 amino acids. The CDR3 DNA reads TGTGCCAGCAGCGATGATGCGACAGGGGACTATGGCTACACCTTC. Amino acid sequence: CASSDDATGDYGYTF.

This chain connects TRBV12-3 or TRBV12-4 to TRBJ2-7, with D maybe TRBD1 (6 bases). With 3 bases removed from V and 5 bases from J, the gap between germline ends came to 11 bases. The CDR3 contains 13 residues. The CDR3 loop reads CASSLQGKDEQYF. CDR3 nucleotides: TGTGCCAGCAGTTTGCAGGGGAAGGACGAGCAGTACTTC.